This entry is about one T cell receptor (beta chain). The antigen remains unidentified. From germline, CDR1 is DFQATT and CDR2 SNEGSKA (reference sequence). The length of the CDR3 is 12 residues. V was pared by 3 bases and J by 6 bases, with 11 bases between. This sample is drawn from a study of identical twins' blood T cells. Study conclusions and caveats: Abundant TCRbeta CDR3s overlapped more between twins than with unrelated donors.

TCRdb ran MiXCR on the 5' RACE reads and lists one entry per CDR3 protein. The sample includes fewer than 450,000 distinct CDR3 sequences, over 25% seen only once; the top ten take about 6%. Sequencing was carried out using PBMCs. This chain connects TRBV20-1 to TRBJ1-1; no clear D gene. This TCR derives from a woman aged 18-55 years in good health. The CDR3 DNA reads as TGCAGTGCTAGGGAGCCAAGCGCTGAAGCTTTCTTT. Protein sequence: CSAREPSAEAFF.